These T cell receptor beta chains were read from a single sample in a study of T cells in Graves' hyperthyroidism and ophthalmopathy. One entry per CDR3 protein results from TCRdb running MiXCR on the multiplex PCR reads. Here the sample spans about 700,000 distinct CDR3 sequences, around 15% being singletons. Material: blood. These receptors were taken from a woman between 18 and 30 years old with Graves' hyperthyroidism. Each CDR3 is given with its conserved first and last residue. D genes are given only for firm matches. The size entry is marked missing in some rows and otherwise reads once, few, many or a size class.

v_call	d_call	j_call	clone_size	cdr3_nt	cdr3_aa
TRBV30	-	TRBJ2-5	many	TGTGCCTGGAGTGTGACGCAGACCCAGTACTTC	CAWSVTQTQYF
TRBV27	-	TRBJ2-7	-	TGTGCCAGCAGTTTAATCCGTTTCGCGGAGGAGCAGTACTTC	CASSLIRFAEEQYF
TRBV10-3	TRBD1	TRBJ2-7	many	TGTGCCATCAGTGAGTCGAAGTGGGACAGAGCCTACGAGCAGTACTTC	CAISESKWDRAYEQYF
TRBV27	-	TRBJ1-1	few	TGTGCCAGCAGTTTTTTTGCAGGGACGGGCACTGAAGCTTTCTTT	CASSFFAGTGTEAFF
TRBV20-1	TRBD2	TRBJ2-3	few	TGCAGTGCTAGAGATTTTGGCGGGAGGACAGATACGCAGTATTTT	CSARDFGGRTDTQYF
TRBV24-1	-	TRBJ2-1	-	TGTGCCACCAGTGATTCGATTAAGATGGCCTACAATGAGCAGTTCTTC	CATSDSIKMAYNEQFF
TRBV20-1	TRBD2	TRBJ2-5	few	TGCAGTGCCGGGACTAGCGGGGGGGAAGAGACCCAGTACTTC	CSAGTSGGEETQYF
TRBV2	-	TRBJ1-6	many	TGTGCCAGCAGTGAAGCGCTACAAGACACCTCCTATAATTCACCCCTCCACTTT	CASSEALQDTSYNSPLHF
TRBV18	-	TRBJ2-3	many	TGTGCCAGCTCACACGGGACTCTCAACACAGATACGCAGTATTTT	CASSHGTLNTDTQYF
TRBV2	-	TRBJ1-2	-	TGTGCCAGCCTCCCGGTTGGGGGGGGTGGCTACACCTTC	CASLPVGGGGYTF
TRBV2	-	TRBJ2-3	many	TGTGCCAGCAGCAGGGTCTACCTCACAGATACGCAGTATTTT	CASSRVYLTDTQYF
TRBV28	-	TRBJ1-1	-	TGTGCCAGCAGTTTTTTTACGGAGAACACTGAAGCTTTCTTT	CASSFFTENTEAFF
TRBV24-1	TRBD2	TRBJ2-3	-	TGTGCCACCAGTGAGAGCCGGACTAGCGGGAGTGATACGCAGTATTTT	CATSESRTSGSDTQYF
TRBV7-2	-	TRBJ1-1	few	TGCGCCAGCAGCCTCCTCGACACCCGCTCCGAAGCTTTCTTT	CASSLLDTRSEAFF
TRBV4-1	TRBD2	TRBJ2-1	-	TGCGCCAGCAGCGGGACTAGCGGCAGCGGGTACAATGAGCAGTTCTTC	CASSGTSGSGYNEQFF
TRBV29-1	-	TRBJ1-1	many	TGCAGCGTCACGGACACGTACCTGAACACTGAAGCTTTCTTT	CSVTDTYLNTEAFF
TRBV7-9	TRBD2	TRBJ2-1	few	TGTGCCAGCAGCTTTGTGGTTGGAGCGGGAGGCCTCGGGAATGAGCAGTTCTTC	CASSFVVGAGGLGNEQFF
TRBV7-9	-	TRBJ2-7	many	TGTGCCAGCAGCCCCCCCGGGGGTCCAAACTACGAGCAGTACTTC	CASSPPGGPNYEQYF
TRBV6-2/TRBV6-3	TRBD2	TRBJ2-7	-	TGTGCCAGCAGTTACGCCACCTGGGGACTAGCCGAGCAGTACTTC	CASSYATWGLAEQYF
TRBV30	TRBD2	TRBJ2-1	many	TGTGCCTGGAGTAGCGGGAGGGCCTACAATGAGCAGTTCTTC	CAWSSGRAYNEQFF
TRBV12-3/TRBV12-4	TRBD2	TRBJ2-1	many	TGTGCCAGCCATTTGCTAGCGGGAGGGTACAATGAGCAGTTCTTC	CASHLLAGGYNEQFF
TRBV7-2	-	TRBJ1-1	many	TGTGCCAGCAGCTTAATGCCGGACACTGAAGCTTTCTTT	CASSLMPDTEAFF
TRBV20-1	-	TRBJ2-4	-	TGCAGTGTTGTTCAGCTAGCCAAAAACATTCAGTACTTC	CSVVQLAKNIQYF
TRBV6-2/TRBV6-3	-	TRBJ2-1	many	TGTGCCAGCAAAGATAATTCCTACAATGAGCAGTTCTTC	CASKDNSYNEQFF
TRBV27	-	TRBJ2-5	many	TGTGCCAGCAGTCACCTGGGGACACTCCAAGAGACCCAGTACTTC	CASSHLGTLQETQYF
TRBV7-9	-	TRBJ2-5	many	TGTGCCAGCAGCAAAGGGACGTACGGGACCCAGTACTTC	CASSKGTYGTQYF
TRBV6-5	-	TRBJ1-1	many	TGTGCCAGCAGTTATCACCTGGGGGACGGGGGGAACACTGAAGCTTTCTTT	CASSYHLGDGGNTEAFF
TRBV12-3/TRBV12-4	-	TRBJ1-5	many	TGTGCCAGCAAGGGTGGGAGCAATCAGCCCCAGCATTTT	CASKGGSNQPQHF
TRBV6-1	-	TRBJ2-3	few	TGTGCCAGCAGCCCCCCCGTGGGTACGCAGTATTTT	CASSPPVGTQYF
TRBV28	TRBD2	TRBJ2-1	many	TGTGCCAGCATTCAAACGGTGGGGGGGGACAATGAGCAGTTCTTC	CASIQTVGGDNEQFF
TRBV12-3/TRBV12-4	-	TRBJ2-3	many	TGTGCCAGCAGCCCTTACAGGCGCAGCACAGATACGCAGTATTTT	CASSPYRRSTDTQYF
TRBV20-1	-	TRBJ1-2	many	TGCAGTGCTAGAGATCCTGGGTGGCAGGGGCATGGCTACACCTTC	CSARDPGWQGHGYTF
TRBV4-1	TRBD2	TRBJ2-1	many	TGCGCCAGCAGCCGCCTACTCAGGACTAGCGGGAGTGGTAATGAGCAGTTCTTC	CASSRLLRTSGSGNEQFF
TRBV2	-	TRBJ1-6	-	TGTGCCAGCCGGGCGGGAGGGAATTCACCCCTCCACTTT	CASRAGGNSPLHF
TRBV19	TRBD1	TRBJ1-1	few	TGTGCCAGTAGTTGGGGACAGATTTCTGAAGCTTTCTTT	CASSWGQISEAFF
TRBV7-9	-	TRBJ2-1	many	TGTGCCAGCAGGGGTTTAGCGGATACCTACAATGAGCAGTTCTTC	CASRGLADTYNEQFF
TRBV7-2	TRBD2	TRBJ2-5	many	TGTGCCAGCAGCCGTGGGAGGGCCCGGGGGGAGACCCAGTACTTC	CASSRGRARGETQYF
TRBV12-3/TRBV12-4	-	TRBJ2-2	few	TGTGCCAGCAGTTTAAACAGGAAGGACACCGGGGAGCTGTTTTTT	CASSLNRKDTGELFF
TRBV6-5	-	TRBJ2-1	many	TGTGCCAGCAGTTACTCCCCTCCGGTGTGGGGCACGCACAATGAGCAGTTCTTC	CASSYSPPVWGTHNEQFF
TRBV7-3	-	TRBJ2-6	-	TGTGCCAGCAGCCTCACAGGGAGCTCTGGGGCCAACGTCCTGACTTTC	CASSLTGSSGANVLTF
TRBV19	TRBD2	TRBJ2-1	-	TGTGCCAGTAGTATTTGGTTGGGACTAGCGGGAGGTAATGAGCAGTTCTTC	CASSIWLGLAGGNEQFF
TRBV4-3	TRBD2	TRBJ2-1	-	TGCACCAGCAGCAACACGGGACTAGGGGCCAGGGAGCAGTTCTTC	CTSSNTGLGAREQFF
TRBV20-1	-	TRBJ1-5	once	TGCAGTGCTAGAGATACAGGAATCAATCAGCCCCAGCATTTT	CSARDTGINQPQHF
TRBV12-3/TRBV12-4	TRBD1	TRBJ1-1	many	TGTGCCAGCAGTCGTCGGACAGGGAACACTGAAGCTTTCTTT	CASSRRTGNTEAFF
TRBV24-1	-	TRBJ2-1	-	TGTGCCACCAGTGATTTAGCCGGAAATGAGCAGTTCTTC	CATSDLAGNEQFF
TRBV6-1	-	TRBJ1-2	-	TGTGCCAGCATCCCTGGATGGGGAGCTAACTATGGCTACACCTTC	CASIPGWGANYGYTF
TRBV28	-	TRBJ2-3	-	TGTGCCAGCAGTTTACAAGCGAGCTTCACAGATACGCAGTATTTT	CASSLQASFTDTQYF
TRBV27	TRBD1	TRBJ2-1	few	TGTGCCAGCAGTTCGAAGACAGGGTGGGATGAGCAGTTCTTC	CASSSKTGWDEQFF
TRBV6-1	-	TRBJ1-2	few	TGTGCCAGCAGTGAATCGCGGATTAACTATGGCTACACCTTC	CASSESRINYGYTF
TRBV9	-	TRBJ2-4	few	TGTGCCAGCAGCCCCGGTTGGGGGCAAGACATTCAGTACTTC	CASSPGWGQDIQYF
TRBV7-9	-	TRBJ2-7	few	TGTGCCAGCAGCCTAGCAACCAGCGGACCATCCTACGAGCAGTACTTC	CASSLATSGPSYEQYF
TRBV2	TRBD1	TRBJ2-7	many	TGTGCCAGCAGCTTACAGCAGGGGGCCCACGAGCAGTACTTC	CASSLQQGAHEQYF
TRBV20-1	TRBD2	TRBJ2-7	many	TGCAGTGCTAGAGGGTCTCTGGCCGGGAGGAACTACGAGCAGTACTTC	CSARGSLAGRNYEQYF
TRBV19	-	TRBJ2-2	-	TGTGCCAGTAGTATAGGGACATTAGGCACCGGGGAGCTGTTTTTT	CASSIGTLGTGELFF
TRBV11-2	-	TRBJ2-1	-	TGTGCCAGCGGCTTTGTGTGGAGCTCCTACAATGAGCAGTTCTTC	CASGFVWSSYNEQFF
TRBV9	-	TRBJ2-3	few	TGTGCCAGCAGCGTAGGTGGTCGGGGGTACACAGATACGCAGTATTTT	CASSVGGRGYTDTQYF
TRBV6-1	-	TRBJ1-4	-	TGTGCCAGCAGTTCCGGGACTCGAGATGAAAAACTGTTTTTT	CASSSGTRDEKLFF
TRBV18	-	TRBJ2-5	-	TGTGCCAGCTCACCATTAGGGATGGGGCCACGGGAGACCCAGTACTTC	CASSPLGMGPRETQYF